This TCR beta chain was identified in a study of cytomegalovirus exposure and HLA in healthy donors. V lost 6 bases and J lost 0; bases outside the gene matches: 6. The CDR3 length is 15 residues. Per germline, CDR1 SNHLY and CDR2 FYNNEI. The PCR contained 60 Vbeta and 13 Jbeta primers. Only in-frame clones appear in the TCRdb table, and some are missing; sequencing was by immunoSEQ multiplex PCR. The sample carries 100,000 to 150,000 clones, around 82% recorded once. This clone was observed a handful of times. The sequence was obtained from a man aged 35-49 years in good health and CMV-seronegative. The genes are TRBV2 and TRBJ1-1, with 8 bases matching TRBD1. Sample: PBMCs. The CDR3 sequence is CASSRQGPLNTEAFF. The CDR3 DNA follows: TGTGCCAGCAGCAGACAGGGGCCCTTGAACACTGAAGCTTTCTTT.